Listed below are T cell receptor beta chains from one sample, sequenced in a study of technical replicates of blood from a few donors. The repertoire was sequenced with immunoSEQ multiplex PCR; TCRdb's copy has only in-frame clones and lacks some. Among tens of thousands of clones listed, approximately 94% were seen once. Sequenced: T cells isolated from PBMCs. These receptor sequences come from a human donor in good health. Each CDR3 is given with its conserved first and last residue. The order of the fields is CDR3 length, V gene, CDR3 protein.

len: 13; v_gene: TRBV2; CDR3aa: CASSEGSVGEQYF
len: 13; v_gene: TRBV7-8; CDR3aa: CASSSSGGTEAFF
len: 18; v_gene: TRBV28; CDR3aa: CASSPVGNRVPNTGELFF
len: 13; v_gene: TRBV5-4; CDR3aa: CASSLEQGEKLFF
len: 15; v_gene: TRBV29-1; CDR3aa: CSVRASGNYPHEQYF
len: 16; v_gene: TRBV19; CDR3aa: CASREWGEVKNTEAFF
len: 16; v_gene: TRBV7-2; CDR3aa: CASSRGRGVGQETQYF
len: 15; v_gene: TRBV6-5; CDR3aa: CASSYFPVHHTEAFF
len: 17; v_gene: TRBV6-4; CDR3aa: CASSDAETGGIGNTIYF
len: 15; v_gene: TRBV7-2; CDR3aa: CASSLGGRAQETQYF
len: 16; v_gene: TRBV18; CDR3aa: CASSPRVAGGTTEQFF
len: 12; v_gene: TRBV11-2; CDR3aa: CASSPSGYEQYF
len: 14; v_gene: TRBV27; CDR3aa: CASSLGGSSYEQYF
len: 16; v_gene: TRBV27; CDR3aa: CASRKNLAASTDTQYF